These T cell receptor beta chains were read from a single sample in a study of T cells after somatic rescue of genetic block. Sequencing used immunoSEQ multiplex PCR; TCRdb keeps in-frame clones, though not all of them. The sample lists approximately 71,000 clones, roughly 92% seen once, with about 2.9% in the top ten. The specimen was peripheral blood mononuclear cells (PBMCs). Receptor source: a man aged 35 to 55. Both conserved end residues are part of each CDR3. The D gene is left open where the match is weak. Where a row states a size, it is once, few, many or the class of an expanded clone; other rows omit it.

size | D | length | J | V | CDR3 | DNA
NA | TRBD1 | 14 | TRBJ1-2 | TRBV25-1 | CASSSGTGGYGYTF | TGTGCCAGCAGTTCCGGGACAGGGGGCTATGGCTACACCTTC
NA | NA | 17 | TRBJ1-3 | TRBV5-6 | CASSLRTRWASGNTIYF | TGTGCCAGCAGCTTACGGACAAGGTGGGCCTCTGGAAACACCATATATTTT
NA | NA | 16 | TRBJ2-7 | TRBV23-1 | CASSLLGGPRGFEQYF | TGCGCCAGCAGTCTTCTGGGAGGGCCGAGGGGGTTCGAGCAGTACTTC
once | NA | 14 | TRBJ1-4 | TRBV7-2 | CASSLREGGGKLFF | TGTGCCAGCAGCTTACGGGAGGGTGGCGGAAAACTGTTTTTT
NA | NA | 14 | TRBJ2-2 | TRBV9 | CASSVSANTGELFF | TGTGCCAGCAGCGTATCGGCGAACACCGGGGAGCTGTTTTTT
NA | NA | 15 | TRBJ2-1 | TRBV18 | CASSPNGGLNNEQFF | TGTGCCAGCTCCCCTAATGGGGGGCTGAACAATGAGCAGTTCTTC
NA | NA | 14 | TRBJ2-3 | TRBV5-1 | CASSLPDGTDTQYF | TGCGCCAGCAGCTTGCCGGACGGCACAGATACGCAGTATTTT
NA | NA | 13 | TRBJ1-2 | TRBV2 | CASTRPASYGYTF | TGTGCCAGCACGCGTCCAGCAAGCTATGGCTACACCTTC
NA | NA | 15 | TRBJ2-1 | TRBV7-2 | CASSPGTGPYNEQFF | TGTGCCAGCAGCCCGGGAACAGGGCCCTACAATGAGCAGTTCTTC
NA | NA | 13 | TRBJ1-5 | TRBV11-2 | CASSLGHNQPQHF | TGTGCCAGCAGCTTAGGACACAATCAGCCCCAGCATTTT
NA | NA | 14 | TRBJ1-6 | TRBV7-8 | CASSLERWNSPLHF | TGTGCCAGCAGCTTAGAGAGGTGGAATTCACCCCTCCACTTT
NA | NA | 13 | TRBJ2-3 | TRBV30 | CACEGSGSDTQYF | TGTGCCTGCGAAGGAAGTGGGTCGGATACGCAGTATTTT
NA | TRBD1 | 17 | TRBJ2-5 | TRBV10-3 | CAISDVTGLMSQETQYF | TGTGCCATCAGTGATGTGACAGGGCTTATGTCCCAAGAGACCCAGTACTTC
NA | TRBD1 | 15 | TRBJ2-7 | TRBV6-6 | CASSYYGTGAYEQYF | TGTGCCAGCAGTTACTATGGGACAGGGGCCTACGAGCAGTACTTC
NA | NA | 14 | TRBJ2-4 | TRBV5-1 | CASSANAGTNIQYF | TGCGCCAGCAGCGCAAATGCCGGGACAAACATTCAGTACTTC
NA | TRBD2 | 15 | TRBJ2-7 | TRBV7-9 | CASSFAGGPVYEQYF | TGTGCCAGCAGCTTTGCGGGAGGGCCGGTATACGAGCAGTACTTC
NA | NA | 14 | TRBJ2-6 | TRBV5-6 | CASSWLTGANVLTF | TGTGCCAGCAGTTGGTTAACAGGGGCCAACGTCCTGACTTTC
NA | TRBD1 | 17 | TRBJ2-1 | TRBV4-3 | CASSQDPPGGTYNEQFF | TGCGCCAGCAGCCAAGATCCCCCAGGGGGCACTTACAATGAGCAGTTCTTC
NA | NA | 16 | TRBJ2-3 | TRBV7-2 | CASSLAWFSEADTQYF | TGTGCCAGCAGCTTAGCGTGGTTTAGCGAGGCAGATACGCAGTATTTT
NA | NA | 14 | TRBJ2-3 | TRBV15 | CATSRGPTTDTQYF | TGTGCCACCAGCAGAGGTCCGACTACAGATACGCAGTATTTT
NA | TRBD2 | 16 | TRBJ2-2 | TRBV11-3 | CASSSTRGTSGRELFF | TGTGCCAGCAGCTCCACAAGAGGGACTAGCGGGAGGGAGCTGTTTTTT
NA | NA | 12 | TRBJ2-3 | TRBV5-1 | CASRYRGDTQYF | TGCGCCAGCAGGTATCGGGGGGATACGCAGTATTTT